The TCR beta chain described here comes from a study of T cells in Graves' hyperthyroidism and ophthalmopathy. Whole-study results and caveats: Blood shared most expanded thyroid clonotypes above 0.001.

Amplification yielded TCR beta CDR3 regions, with RNA transcripts as the source. HTBI primers were employed in a first-round RT-PCR of the TCR CDR3. In TCRdb, the multiplex PCR reads were re-called with MiXCR into one record per CDR3 protein. This table has over 700,000 distinct CDR3 sequences, over 35% appearing once. Of note for this clonotype: The antigen is undetermined.

This TCR came from a woman aged 40-49 years with Graves' hyperthyroidism. Input material: blood.

The CDR3 spells CASSGRSGVYGNTIYF. The CDR3, as DNA: TGTGCCAGCAGTGGACGCTCCGGGGTTTATGGAAACACCATATATTTT. The chain is built from TRBV6-2 or TRBV6-3 and TRBJ1-3; no reliable D call. The CDR3 has 16 residues. Germline V gives CDR1 MNHEY, CDR2 SVGEGT. V was pared by 5 bases and J by 3 bases, with 17 bases between.